Below, one T cell receptor (beta chain) is given with its context. CDR1 is SGHRS, CDR2 YFSETQ, per germline. CDR3 length: 15 residues. With V trimmed by 0 bases and J by 10 bases, 10 bases remained unmatched. The sample is drawn from a study of shared clonotypes between healthy human individuals. Both subsets, CD45RA+ naive and CD45RA-negative memory, were split from the CD4+ cells. Sequencing used immunoSEQ multiplex PCR; TCRdb keeps in-frame clones, though not all of them. The repertoire holds more than 2 million clones, with roughly 94% as singletons. This receptor was identified in a man aged 18 to 30 in good health. The chain recombines TRBV5-1 with TRBJ2-1, with 7 bases lining up with TRBD2. Specimen: naive CD4+ T cells sorted from blood. Subset denoted: CD45RA+ positively selected. The CDR3 DNA reads TGCGCCAGCAGCTTGGTGGCTAGCGGCCCCGGAGAGCAGTTCTTC. It specifies CASSLVASGPGEQFF.